The T cell receptor (beta chain) under discussion was sequenced for a study of blood T cell repertoires in COVID-19. The wider study: Collection of acute and convalescent COVID-19 samples took place in the United States, Italy and Spain. Nucleic acid was either cDNA or gDNA, and it came from T cells, B-cell-depleted T cells, or PBMCs.

Authors' analysis steps: Reference gene primer amplification in the assay estimated nucleated cell counts. Measured with immunoSEQ multiplex PCR; TCRdb has only the in-frame clones, and not every one. The V and J calls and clone size come from that table; D and trimming were worked out from the DNA. This table holds roughly 250,000 clones, around 90% found once. Cohort placement rested on clinical history that participants reported themselves. The TCR sequence derives from a woman aged 40-49 years with acute COVID-19. The sequencing input was PBMCs or T cells enriched from blood (not recorded which).

CDR3 protein: CASSISPRSGRGSEQFF. CDR3 sequence (DNA): TGTGCCAGTAGTATAAGCCCCAGAAGCGGGAGGGGCAGTGAGCAGTTCTTC. The rearrangement links TRBV19 to TRBJ2-1; 10 bases align to TRBD2. Germline trimming cut 2 bases from V and 9 bases from J; bases unmatched to any gene: 13. This CDR3 has 17 residues. CDR1 LNHDA and CDR2 SQIVND come from the germline V gene (reference sequence).